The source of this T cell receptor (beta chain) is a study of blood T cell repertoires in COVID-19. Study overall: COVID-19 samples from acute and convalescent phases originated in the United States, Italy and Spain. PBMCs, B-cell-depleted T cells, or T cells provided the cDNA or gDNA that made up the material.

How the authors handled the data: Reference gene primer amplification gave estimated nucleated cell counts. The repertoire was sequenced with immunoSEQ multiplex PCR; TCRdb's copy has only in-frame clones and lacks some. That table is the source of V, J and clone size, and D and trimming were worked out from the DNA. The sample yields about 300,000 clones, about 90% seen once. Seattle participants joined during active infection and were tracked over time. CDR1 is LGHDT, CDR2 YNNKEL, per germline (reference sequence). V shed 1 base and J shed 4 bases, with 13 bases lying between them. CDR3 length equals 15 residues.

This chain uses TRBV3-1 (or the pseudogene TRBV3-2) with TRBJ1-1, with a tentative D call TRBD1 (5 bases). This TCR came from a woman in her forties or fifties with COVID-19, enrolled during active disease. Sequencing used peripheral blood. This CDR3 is CASSQGLSGFTEAFF. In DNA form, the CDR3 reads TGTGCCAGCAGCCAAGGTCTATCAGGGTTCACTGAAGCTTTCTTT.